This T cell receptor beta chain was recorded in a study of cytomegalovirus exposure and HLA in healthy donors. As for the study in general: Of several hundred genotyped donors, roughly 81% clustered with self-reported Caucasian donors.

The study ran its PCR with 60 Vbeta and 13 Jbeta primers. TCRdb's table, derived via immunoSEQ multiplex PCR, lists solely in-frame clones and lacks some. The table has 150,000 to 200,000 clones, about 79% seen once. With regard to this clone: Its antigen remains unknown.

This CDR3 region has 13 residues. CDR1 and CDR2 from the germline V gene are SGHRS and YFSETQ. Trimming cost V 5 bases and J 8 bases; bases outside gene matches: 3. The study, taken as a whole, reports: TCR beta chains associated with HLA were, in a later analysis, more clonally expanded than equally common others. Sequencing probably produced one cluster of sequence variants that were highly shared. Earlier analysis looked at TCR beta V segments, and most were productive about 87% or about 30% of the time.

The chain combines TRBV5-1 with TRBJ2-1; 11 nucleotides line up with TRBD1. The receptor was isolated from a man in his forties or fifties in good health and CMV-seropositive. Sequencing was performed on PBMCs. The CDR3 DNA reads TGCGCCAGCAGTAAGGACAGGGGGCATGAGCAGTTCTTC. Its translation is CASSKDRGHEQFF.